This TCR beta chain was sequenced for a study of beta chain features in type 1 diabetes. General study findings and limits: Whatever favoring of shorter templates PCR might show would apply equally to patients and controls.

Note on this clone: Its antigen is still unknown.

The isolated RNA, all of it, was reverse transcribed, so expressed TCRB transcripts were what got sequenced. Libraries were prepared by immunoSEQ multiplex PCR; TCRdb keeps only in-frame clonotypes and omits some of them. Among some 250,000 clones listed, 25% to 30% were seen once. In germline, CDR1 is SGHTA, CDR2 FQGNSA. V dropped 5 bases and J dropped 0 bases, with 11 bases sitting between them. The CDR3 has 15 amino acids. The receptor comes from a man younger than 40 in good health. This sequence joins TRBV7-2 and TRBJ2-1; tentatively, D is TRBD1 (6 bases). Sequenced input: central memory CD4+ T cells from blood. CDR3 sequence reads: CASSRVGGSYNEQFF. The CDR3 DNA sequence: TGTGCCAGCAGCCGGGTAGGGGGCTCCTACAATGAGCAGTTCTTC.